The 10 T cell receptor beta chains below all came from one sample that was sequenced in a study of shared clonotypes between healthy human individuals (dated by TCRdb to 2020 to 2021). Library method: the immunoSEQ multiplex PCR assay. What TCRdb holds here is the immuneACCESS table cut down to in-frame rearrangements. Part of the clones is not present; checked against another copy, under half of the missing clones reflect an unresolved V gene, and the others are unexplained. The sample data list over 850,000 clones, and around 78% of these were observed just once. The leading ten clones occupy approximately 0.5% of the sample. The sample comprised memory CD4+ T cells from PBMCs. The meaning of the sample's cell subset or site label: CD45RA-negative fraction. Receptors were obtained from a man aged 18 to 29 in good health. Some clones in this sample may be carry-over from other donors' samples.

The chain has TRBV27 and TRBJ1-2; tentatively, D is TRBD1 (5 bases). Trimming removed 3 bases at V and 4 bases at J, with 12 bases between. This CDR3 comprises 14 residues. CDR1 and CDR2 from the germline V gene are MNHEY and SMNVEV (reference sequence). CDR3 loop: CASSLGLVGYGYTF. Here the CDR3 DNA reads TGTGCCAGCAGTTTGGGACTGGTGGGCTATGGCTACACCTTC.

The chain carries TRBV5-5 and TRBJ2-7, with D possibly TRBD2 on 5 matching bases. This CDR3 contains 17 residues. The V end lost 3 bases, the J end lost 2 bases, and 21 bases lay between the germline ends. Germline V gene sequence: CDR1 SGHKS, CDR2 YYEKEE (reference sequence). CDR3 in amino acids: CASSWSPVELGAYEQYF. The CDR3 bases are TGTGCCAGCAGCTGGAGCCCCGTTGAACTAGGAGCCTACGAGCAGTACTTC. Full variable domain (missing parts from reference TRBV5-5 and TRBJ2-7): DAGVTQSPTHLIKTRGQQVTLRCSPISGHKSVSWYQQVLGQGPQFIFQYYEKEERGRGNFPDRFSARQFPNYSSELNVNALLLGDSALYLCASSWSPVELGAYEQYFGPGTRLTVT.

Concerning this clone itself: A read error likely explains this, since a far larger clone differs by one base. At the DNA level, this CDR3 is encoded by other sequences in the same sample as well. CDR3 DNA: TGTGCCAGCAGCCCGGGACAGGGGGCCGCAGATACGCAATATTTT. Translation gives CASSPGQGAADTQYF. J is TRBJ2-3 and V is TRBV7-9; 12 positions match TRBD1. The germline gives CDR1 SEHNR, CDR2 FQNEAQ (reference sequence). The CDR3 has 15 amino acids.

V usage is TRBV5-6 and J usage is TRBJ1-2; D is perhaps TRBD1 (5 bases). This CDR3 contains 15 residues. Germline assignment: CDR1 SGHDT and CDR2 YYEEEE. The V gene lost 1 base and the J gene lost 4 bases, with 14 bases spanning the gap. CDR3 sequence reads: CASSLFGASGYGYTF. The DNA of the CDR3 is TGTGCCAGCAGCTTGTTCGGGGCGAGTGGCTATGGCTACACCTTC.

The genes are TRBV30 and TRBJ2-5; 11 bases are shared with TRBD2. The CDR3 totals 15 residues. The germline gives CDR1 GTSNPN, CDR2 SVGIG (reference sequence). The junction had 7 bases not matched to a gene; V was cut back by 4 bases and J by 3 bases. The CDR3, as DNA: TGTGCCTGGAACCCGGGACTAGCGGCCAAAGAGACCCAGTACTTC. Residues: CAWNPGLAAKETQYF.

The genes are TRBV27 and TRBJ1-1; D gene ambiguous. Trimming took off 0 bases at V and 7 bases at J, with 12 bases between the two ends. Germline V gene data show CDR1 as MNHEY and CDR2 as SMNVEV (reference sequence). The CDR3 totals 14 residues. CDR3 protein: CASSLSWVQGEAFF. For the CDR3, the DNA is TGTGCCAGCAGTTTATCTTGGGTTCAAGGTGAAGCTTTCTTT.

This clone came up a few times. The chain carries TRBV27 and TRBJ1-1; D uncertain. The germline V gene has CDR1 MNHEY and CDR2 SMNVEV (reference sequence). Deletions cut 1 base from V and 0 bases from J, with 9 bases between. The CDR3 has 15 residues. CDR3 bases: TGTGCCAGCAGTTTATATGCCCGGGTGAACACTGAAGCTTTCTTT. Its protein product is CASSLYARVNTEAFF.

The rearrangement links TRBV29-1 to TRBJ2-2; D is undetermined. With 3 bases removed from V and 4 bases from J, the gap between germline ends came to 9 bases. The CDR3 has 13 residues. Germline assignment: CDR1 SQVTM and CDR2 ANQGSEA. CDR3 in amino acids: CSVDRRVTGELFF. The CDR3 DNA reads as TGCAGCGTTGATCGGAGAGTCACCGGGGAGCTGTTTTTT.

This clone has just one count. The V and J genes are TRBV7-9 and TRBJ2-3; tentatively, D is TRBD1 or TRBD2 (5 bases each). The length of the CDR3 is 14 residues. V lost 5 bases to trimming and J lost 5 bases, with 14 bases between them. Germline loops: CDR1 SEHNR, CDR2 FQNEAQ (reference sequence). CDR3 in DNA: TGTGCCAGCAGCGCTCTTCGGGGCCAAGATACGCAGTATTTT. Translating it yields CASSALRGQDTQYF.

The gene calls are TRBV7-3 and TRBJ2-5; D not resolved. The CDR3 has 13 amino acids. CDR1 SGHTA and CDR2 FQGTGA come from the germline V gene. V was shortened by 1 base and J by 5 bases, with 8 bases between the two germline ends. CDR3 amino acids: CASSLNSGETQYF. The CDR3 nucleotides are TGTGCCAGCAGCTTAAACTCTGGGGAGACCCAGTACTTC.